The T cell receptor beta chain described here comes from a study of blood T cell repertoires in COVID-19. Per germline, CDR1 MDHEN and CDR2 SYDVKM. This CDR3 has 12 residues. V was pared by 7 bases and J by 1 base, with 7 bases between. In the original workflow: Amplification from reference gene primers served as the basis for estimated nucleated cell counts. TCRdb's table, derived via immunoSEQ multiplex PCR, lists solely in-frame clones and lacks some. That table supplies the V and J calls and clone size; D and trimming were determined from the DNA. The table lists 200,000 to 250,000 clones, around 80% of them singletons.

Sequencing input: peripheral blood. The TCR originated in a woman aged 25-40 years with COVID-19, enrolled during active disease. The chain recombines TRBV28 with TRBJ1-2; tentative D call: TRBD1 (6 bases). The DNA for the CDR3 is TGTGCCAGCAACAGGGATAACTATGGCTACACCTTC. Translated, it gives CASNRDNYGYTF.